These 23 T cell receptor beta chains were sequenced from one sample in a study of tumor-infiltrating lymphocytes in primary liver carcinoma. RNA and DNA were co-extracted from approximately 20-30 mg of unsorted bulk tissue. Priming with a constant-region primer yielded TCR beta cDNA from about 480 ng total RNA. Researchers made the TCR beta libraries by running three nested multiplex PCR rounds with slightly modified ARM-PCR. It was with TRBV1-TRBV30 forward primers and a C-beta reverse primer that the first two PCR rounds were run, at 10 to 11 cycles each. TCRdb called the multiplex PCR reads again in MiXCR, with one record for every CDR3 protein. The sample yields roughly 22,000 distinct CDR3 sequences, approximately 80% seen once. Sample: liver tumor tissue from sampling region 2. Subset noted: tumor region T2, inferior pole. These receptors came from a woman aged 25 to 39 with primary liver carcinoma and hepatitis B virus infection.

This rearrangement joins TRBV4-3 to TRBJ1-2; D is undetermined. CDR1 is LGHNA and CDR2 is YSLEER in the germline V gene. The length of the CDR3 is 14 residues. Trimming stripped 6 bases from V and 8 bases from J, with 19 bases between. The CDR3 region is CASRAELEIQGYTF. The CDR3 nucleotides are TGCGCCAGCAGGGCTGAGTTGGAGATCCAAGGCTACACCTTC.

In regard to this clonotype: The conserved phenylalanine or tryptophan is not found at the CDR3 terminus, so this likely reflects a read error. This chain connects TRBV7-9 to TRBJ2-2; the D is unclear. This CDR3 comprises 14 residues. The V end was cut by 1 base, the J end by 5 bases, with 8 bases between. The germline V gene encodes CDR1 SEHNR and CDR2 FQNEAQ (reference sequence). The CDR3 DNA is TGTGCCAGCAGCTTAGTGGTATGGACCGGGGAGCTGTTTGTT. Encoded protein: CASSLVVWTGELFV.

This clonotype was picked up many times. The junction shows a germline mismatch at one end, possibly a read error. CDR3 in amino acids: CTSSLDIGDREYF. CDR3 in DNA: TGTACCAGCAGCTTAGATATCGGGGACCGCGAATACTTC. The J gene is TRBJ2-5, the V gene TRBV11-2, with D perhaps assigned TRBD1 or TRBD2 (5 bases each). The germline CDR1 and CDR2 sequences are SGHAT and FQNNGV. The CDR3 runs 13 residues.

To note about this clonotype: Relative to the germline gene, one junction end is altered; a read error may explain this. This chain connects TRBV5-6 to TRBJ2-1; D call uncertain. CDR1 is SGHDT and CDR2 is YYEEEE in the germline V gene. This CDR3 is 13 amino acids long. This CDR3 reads CTSSPLAYDEQFF. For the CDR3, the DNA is TGTACCAGCAGCCCATTGGCCTACGATGAGCAGTTCTTC.

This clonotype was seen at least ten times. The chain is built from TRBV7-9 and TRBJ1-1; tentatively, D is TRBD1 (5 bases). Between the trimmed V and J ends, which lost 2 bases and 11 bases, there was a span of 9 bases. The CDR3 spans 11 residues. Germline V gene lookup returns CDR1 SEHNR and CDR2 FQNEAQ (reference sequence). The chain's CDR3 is CASSLSRVAFF. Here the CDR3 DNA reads TGTGCCAGCAGCTTAAGCAGGGTGGCTTTCTTT. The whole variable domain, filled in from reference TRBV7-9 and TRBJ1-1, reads DTGVSQNPRHKITKRGQNVTFRCDPISEHNRLYWYRQTLGQGPEFLTYFQNEAQLEKSRLLSDRFSAERPKGSFSTLEIQRTEQGDSAMYLCASSLSRVAFFGQGTRLTVV.

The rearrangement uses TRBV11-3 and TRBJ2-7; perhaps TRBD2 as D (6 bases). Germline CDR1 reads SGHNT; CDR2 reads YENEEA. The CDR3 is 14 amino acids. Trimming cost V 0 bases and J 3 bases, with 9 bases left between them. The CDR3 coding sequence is TGTGCCAGCAGCTTAGACCGGGACTTCTACGAGCAGTACTTC. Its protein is CASSLDRDFYEQYF.

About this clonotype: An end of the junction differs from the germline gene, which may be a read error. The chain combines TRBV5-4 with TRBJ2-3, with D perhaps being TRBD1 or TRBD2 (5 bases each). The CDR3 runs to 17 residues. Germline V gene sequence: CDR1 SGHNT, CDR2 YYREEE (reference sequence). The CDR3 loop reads CASSVDGHSPPTDMQYF. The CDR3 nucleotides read TGTGCCAGTAGCGTAGACGGACACTCTCCACCCACAGATATGCAGTATTTT.

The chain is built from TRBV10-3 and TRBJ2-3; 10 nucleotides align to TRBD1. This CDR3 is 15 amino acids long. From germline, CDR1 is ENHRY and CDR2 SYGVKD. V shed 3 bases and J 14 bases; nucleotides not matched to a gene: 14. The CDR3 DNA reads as TGTGCCATCAGTGAACCCGGGACAGGGGCCGATATGGGGTATTTT. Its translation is CAISEPGTGADMGYF.

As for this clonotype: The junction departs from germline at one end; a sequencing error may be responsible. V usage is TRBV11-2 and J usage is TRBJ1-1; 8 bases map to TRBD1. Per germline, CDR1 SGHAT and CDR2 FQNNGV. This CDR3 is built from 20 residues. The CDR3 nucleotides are TGTGCCTGCAGCGCTCGGGTCAGGGGGCGCAAGAGGTGGAGTAATACTGAAGCTTTCTTT. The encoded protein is CACSARVRGRKRWSNTEAFF.

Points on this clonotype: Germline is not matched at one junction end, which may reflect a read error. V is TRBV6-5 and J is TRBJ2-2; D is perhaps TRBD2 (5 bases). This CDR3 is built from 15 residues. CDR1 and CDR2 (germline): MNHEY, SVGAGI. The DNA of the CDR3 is TGTGCCAGCAGTCCCAAGTATCGTTCGGCCGGGGAGCTGTTCTTT. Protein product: CASSPKYRSAGELFF.

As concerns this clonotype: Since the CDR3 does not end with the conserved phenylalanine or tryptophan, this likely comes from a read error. The CDR3 protein is CATSNSGTNRWEQFS. The CDR3 nucleotides read TGTGCCACCAGTAATTCCGGGACAAACCGTTGGGAGCAGTTCTCC. This chain joins TRBV24-1 and TRBJ2-1, with D possibly being TRBD1 (6 bases). V was clipped by 6 bases and J by 10 bases, with 21 bases between them. The length of the CDR3 is 15 residues. Germline lookup yields CDR1 KGHDR and CDR2 SFDVKD.

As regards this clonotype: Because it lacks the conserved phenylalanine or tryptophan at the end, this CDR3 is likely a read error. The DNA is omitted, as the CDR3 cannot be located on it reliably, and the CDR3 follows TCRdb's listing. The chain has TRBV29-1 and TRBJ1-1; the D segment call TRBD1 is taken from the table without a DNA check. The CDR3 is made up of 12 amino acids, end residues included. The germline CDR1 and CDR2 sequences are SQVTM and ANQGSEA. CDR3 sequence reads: CTVETGSTEAIY.

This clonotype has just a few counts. CDR3 sequence: CASSPWGGTLFF. Here the CDR3 DNA reads TGTGCCAGCAGTCCCTGGGGAGGAACACTGTTTTTT. The rearrangement links TRBV11-2 to TRBJ1-4; D is undetermined. This CDR3 contains 12 residues. V dropped 6 bases and J dropped 13 bases, with 15 bases sitting between them. From germline, CDR1 is SGHAT and CDR2 FQNNGV.

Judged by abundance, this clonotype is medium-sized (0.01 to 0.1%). CDR3 sequence (DNA): TGTGCCAGCAGGACCGGGACTAGTGGGGGATTTGAGCAGTTCTTC. Translation: CASRTGTSGGFEQFF. The V and J genes are TRBV12-3 or TRBV12-4 and TRBJ2-1; 8 nucleotides match TRBD2. The V segment lost 6 bases and the J segment 9 bases; nucleotides outside the gene matches: 13. CDR3 length equals 15 residues.

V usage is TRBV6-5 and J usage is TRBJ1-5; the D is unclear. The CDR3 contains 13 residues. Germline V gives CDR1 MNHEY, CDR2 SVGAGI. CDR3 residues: CVRSPSQIQPQHF. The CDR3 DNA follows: TGTGTTAGGAGCCCATCTCAGATTCAGCCCCAGCATTTT.

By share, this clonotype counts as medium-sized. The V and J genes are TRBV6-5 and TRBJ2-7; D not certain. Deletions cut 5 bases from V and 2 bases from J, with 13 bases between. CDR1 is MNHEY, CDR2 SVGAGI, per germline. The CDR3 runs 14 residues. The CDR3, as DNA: TGTGCCAGCAGTCTCTTTCCCCCCCCCTACGAGCAGTACTTC. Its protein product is CASSLFPPPYEQYF.

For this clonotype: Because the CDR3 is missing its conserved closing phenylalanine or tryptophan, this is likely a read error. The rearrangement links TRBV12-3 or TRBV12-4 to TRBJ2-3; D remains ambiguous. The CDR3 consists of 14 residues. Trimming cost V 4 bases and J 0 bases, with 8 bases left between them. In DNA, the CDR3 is TGTGCCAGCAGTTGTGGTCATAGCACAGATACGCAGTATCTT. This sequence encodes CASSCGHSTDTQYL.

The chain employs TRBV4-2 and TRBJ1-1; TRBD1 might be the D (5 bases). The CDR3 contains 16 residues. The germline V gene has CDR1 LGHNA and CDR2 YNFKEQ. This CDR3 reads CGCSPVGGRGNTEAFF. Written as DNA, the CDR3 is TGTGGCTGCAGCCCCGTCGGGGGGAGAGGGAACACTGAAGCTTTCTTT.

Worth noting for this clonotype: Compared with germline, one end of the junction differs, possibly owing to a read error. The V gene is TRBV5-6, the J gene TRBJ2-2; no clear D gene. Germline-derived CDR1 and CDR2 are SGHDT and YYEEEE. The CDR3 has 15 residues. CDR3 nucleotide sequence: TGCGCCAGCAGCATGGCACCCAGGTTCACCGGGGAGCTGTTTTTT. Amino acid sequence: CASSMAPRFTGELFF.

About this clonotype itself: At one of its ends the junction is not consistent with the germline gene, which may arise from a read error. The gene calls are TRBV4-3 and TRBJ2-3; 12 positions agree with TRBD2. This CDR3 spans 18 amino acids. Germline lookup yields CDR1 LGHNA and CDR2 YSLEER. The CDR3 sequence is CASSQEGLAGGPTNTQYF. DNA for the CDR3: TGCGCCAGCAGTCAAGAAGGCCTAGCGGGAGGGCCAACAAATACGCAGTATTTT.

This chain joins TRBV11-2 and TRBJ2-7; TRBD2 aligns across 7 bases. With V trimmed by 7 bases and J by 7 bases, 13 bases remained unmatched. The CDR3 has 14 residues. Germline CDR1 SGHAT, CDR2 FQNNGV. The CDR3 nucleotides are TGTGCCAGCACCCTAGATTGCGGGGACTATGAGCAGTACTTC. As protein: CASTLDCGDYEQYF.

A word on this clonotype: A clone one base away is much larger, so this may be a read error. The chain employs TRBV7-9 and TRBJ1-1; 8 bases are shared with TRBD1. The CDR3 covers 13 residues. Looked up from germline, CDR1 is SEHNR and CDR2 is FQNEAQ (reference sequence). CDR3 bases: TGTGACAGCAGCTTCGGACAGGGCGCTGAAGCTTTCTTT. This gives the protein CDSSFGQGAEAFF.

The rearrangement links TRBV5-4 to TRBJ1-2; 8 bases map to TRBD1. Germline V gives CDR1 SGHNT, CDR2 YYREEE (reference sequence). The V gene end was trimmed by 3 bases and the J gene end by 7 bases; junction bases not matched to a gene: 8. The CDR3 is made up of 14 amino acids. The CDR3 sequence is CASSWTGLIGGYTF. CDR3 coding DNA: TGTGCCAGCAGCTGGACAGGGCTTATAGGTGGCTACACCTTC.